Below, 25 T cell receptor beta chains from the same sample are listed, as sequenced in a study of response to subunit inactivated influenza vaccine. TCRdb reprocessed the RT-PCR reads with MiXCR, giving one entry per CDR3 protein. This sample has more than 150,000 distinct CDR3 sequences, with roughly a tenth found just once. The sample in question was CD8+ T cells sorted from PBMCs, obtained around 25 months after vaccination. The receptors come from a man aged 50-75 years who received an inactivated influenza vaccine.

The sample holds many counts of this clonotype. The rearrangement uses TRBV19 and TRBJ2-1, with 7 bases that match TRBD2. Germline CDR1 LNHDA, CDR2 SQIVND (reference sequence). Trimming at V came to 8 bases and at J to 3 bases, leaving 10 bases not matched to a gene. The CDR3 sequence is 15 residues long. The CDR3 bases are TGTGCCAGTCGGGACCGGGACTACCTCTACAATGAGCAGTTCTTC. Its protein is CASRDRDYLYNEQFF.

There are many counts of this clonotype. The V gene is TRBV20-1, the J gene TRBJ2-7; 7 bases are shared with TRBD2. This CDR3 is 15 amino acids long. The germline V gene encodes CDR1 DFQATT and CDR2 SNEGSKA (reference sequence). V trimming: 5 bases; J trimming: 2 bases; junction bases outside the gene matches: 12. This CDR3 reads CSAPHYGGGTYEQYF. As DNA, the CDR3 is TGCAGTGCTCCCCACTATGGCGGGGGAACCTACGAGCAGTACTTC.

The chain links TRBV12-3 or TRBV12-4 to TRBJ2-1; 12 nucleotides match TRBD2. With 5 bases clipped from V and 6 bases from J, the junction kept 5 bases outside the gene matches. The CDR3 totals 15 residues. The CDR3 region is CASSTSGGIVNEQFF. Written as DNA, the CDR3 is TGTGCCAGCAGTACTAGCGGGGGGATCGTCAATGAGCAGTTCTTC.

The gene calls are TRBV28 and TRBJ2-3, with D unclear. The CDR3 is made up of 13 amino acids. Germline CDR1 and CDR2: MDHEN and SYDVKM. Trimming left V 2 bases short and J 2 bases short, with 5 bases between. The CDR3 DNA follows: TGTGCCAGCAGTTTACAGTCCACAGATACGCAGTATTTT. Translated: CASSLQSTDTQYF.

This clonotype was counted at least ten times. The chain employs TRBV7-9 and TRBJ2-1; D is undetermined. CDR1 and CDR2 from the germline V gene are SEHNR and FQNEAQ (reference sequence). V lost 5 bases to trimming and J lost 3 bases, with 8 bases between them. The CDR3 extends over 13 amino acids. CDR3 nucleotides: TGTGCCAGCAGCCCATTAAACTACAATGAGCAGTTCTTC. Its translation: CASSPLNYNEQFF.

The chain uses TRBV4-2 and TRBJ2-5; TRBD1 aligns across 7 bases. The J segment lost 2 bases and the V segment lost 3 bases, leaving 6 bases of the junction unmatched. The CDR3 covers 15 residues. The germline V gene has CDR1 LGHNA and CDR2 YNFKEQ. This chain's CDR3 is CASSHLQGNQETQYF. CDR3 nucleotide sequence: TGTGCCAGCAGCCACCTACAGGGGAATCAAGAGACCCAGTACTTC.

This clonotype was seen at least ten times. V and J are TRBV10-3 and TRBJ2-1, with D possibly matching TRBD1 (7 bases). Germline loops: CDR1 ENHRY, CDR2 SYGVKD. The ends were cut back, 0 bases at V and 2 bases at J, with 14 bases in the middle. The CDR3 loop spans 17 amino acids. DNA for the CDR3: TGTGCCATCAGTGAGTCGACAGGGCGGGACCCCTACAATGAGCAGTTCTTC. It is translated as CAISESTGRDPYNEQFF.

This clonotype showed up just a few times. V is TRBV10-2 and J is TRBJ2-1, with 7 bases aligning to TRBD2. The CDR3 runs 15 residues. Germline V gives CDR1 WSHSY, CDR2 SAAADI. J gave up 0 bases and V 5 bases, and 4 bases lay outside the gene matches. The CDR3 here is CASSYRDYSYNEQFF. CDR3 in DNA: TGCGCCAGCAGTTACCGGGACTACTCCTACAATGAGCAGTTCTTC.

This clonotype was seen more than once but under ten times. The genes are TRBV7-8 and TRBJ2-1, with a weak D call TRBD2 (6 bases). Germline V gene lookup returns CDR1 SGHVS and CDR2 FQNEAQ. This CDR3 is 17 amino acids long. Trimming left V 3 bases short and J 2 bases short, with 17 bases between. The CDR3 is CASSFLGERVTYNEQFF. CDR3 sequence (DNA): TGTGCCAGCAGCTTCCTGGGGGAGCGGGTGACCTACAATGAGCAGTTCTTC.

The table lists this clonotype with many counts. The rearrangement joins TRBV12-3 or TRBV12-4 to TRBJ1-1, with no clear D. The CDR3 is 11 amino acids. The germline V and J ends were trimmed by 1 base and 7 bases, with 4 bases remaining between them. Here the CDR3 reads CASSLGLEAFF. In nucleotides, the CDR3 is TGTGCCAGCAGTTTAGGCCTTGAAGCTTTCTTT.

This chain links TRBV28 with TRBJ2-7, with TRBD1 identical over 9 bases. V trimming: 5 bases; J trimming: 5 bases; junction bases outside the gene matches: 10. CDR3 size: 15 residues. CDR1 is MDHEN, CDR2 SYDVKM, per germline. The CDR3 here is CASSPPGQGWHEQYF. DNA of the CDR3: TGTGCCAGCAGTCCGCCGGGACAGGGCTGGCACGAGCAGTACTTC.

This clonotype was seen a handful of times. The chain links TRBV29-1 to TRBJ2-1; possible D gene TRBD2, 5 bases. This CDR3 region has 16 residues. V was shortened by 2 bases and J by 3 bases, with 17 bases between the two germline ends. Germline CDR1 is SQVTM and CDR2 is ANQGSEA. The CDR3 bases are TGCAGCGTTGAACCAGCGGAGATCGGTCTCTACAATGAGCAGTTCTTC. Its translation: CSVEPAEIGLYNEQFF.

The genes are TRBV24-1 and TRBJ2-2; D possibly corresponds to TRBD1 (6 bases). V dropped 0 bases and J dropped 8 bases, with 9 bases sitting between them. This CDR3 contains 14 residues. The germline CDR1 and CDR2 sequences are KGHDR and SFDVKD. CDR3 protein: CATSDLGGLGELFF. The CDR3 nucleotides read TGTGCCACCAGTGATTTGGGGGGCCTTGGGGAGCTGTTTTTT.

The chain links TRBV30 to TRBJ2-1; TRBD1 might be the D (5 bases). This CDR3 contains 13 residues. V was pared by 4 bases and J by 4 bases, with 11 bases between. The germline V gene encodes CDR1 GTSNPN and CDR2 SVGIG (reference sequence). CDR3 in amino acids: CAWNSGWYNEQFF. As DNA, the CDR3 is TGTGCCTGGAATTCAGGGTGGTACAATGAGCAGTTCTTC.

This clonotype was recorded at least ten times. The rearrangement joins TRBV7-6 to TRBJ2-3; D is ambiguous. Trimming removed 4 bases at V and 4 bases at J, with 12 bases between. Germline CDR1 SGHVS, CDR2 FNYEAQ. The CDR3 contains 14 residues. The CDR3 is CASSSLPISDTQYF. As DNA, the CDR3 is TGTGCCAGCAGCTCCCTCCCTATATCAGATACGCAGTATTTT.

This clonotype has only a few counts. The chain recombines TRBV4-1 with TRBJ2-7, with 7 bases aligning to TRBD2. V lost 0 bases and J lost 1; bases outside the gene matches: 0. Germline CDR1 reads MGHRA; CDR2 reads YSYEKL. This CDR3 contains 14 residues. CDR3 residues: CASSQERESYEQYF. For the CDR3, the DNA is TGCGCCAGCAGCCAAGAGCGGGAGTCCTACGAGCAGTACTTC.

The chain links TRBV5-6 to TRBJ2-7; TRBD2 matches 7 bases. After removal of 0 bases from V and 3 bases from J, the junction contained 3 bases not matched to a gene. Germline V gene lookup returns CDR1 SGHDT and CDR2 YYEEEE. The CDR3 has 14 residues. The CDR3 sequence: CASSLGSGIYEQYF. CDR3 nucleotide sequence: TGTGCCAGCAGCTTGGGCAGCGGGATCTACGAGCAGTACTTC.

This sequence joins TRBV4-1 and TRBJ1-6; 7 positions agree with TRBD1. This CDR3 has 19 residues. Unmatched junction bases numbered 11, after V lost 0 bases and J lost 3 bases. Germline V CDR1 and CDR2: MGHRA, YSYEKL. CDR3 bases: TGCGCCAGCAGCCAAGAAGGGGAGGGACAGAGCGTCTATAATTCACCCCTCCACTTT. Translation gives CASSQEGEGQSVYNSPLHF.

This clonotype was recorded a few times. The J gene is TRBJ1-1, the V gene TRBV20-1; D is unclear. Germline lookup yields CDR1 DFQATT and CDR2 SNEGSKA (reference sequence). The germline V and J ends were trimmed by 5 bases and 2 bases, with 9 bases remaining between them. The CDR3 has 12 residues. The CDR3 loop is CSADGPNTEAFF. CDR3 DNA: TGCAGTGCTGACGGGCCAAACACTGAAGCTTTCTTT.

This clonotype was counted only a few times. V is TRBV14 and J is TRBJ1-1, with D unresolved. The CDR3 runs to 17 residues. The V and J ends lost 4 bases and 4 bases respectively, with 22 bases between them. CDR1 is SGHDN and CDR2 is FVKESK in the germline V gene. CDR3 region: CASSLLHRTDRLTEAFF. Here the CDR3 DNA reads TGTGCCAGCAGCCTCCTACATCGTACAGATAGACTCACTGAAGCTTTCTTT.

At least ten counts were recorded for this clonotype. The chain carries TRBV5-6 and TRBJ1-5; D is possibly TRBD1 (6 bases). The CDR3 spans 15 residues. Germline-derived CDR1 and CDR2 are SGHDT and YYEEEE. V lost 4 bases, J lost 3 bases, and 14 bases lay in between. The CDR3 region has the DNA TGTGCCAGCAGCCGGGGTACAGGGCTCAATCAGCCCCAGCATTTT. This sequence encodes CASSRGTGLNQPQHF.

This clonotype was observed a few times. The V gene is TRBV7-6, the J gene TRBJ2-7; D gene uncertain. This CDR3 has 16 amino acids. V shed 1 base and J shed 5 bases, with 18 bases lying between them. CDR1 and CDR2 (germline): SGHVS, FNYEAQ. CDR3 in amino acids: CASSLGPPTGAHEQYF. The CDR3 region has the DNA TGTGCCAGCAGCTTAGGGCCTCCAACTGGAGCCCACGAGCAGTACTTC.

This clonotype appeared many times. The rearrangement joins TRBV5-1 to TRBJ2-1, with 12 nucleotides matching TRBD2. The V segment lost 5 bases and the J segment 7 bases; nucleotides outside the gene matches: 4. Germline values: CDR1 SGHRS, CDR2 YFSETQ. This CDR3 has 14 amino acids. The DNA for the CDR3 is TGCGCCAGCAGGACTAGCGGGGGTTCAAATGAGCAGTTCTTC. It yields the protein CASRTSGGSNEQFF.

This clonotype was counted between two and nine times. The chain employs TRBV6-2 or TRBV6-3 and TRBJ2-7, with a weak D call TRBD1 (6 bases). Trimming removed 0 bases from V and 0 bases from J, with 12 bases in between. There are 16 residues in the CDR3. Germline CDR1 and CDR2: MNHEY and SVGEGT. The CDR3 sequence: CASSYSPDSSSYEQYF. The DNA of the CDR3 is TGTGCCAGCAGTTACTCCCCGGACAGTTCCTCCTACGAGCAGTACTTC.

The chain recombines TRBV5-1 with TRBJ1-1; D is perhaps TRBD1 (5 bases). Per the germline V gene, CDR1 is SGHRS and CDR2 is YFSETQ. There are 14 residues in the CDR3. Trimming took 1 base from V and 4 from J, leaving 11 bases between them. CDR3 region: CASSLTRAGTEAFF. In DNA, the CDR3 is TGCGCCAGCAGCTTGACCAGGGCGGGCACTGAAGCTTTCTTT.